These T cell receptor beta chains were read from a single sample in a study of blood T cell repertoires in COVID-19. Clones were sequenced by immunoSEQ multiplex PCR, and TCRdb holds only the in-frame ones, with some missing. The sample lists about 240,000 clones; about four fifths were seen once. Sequencing was done on a sample of peripheral blood. The receptors were gathered from a woman older than 75 with COVID-19, enrolled during active disease. CDR3s include the opening cysteine and the closing phenylalanine or tryptophan. The D gene is left open where the match is weak. Only part of the rows carry a size: once, few, many, or a class if the clone is expanded.

v_call	d_call	clone_size	j_call	cdr3_nt	cdr3_aa
TRBV5-4	NA	NA	TRBJ2-1	TGTGCCAGCAGCTTGCCGCTGCGGAATGAGCAGTTCTTC	CASSLPLRNEQFF
TRBV30	TRBD2	NA	TRBJ2-2	TGTGCCTTGGGGGAGACTAGCGGGAGTCCCGGGGAGCTGTTTTTT	CALGETSGSPGELFF
TRBV12-5	NA	NA	TRBJ1-1	TGTGCTAGTGGTTTGGACCTTGCGACCGGAGTGATTGAAGCTTTCTTT	CASGLDLATGVIEAFF
TRBV14	NA	few	TRBJ1-1	TGTGCCAGCAGCCAAGACTCCGGGGTCACTGAAGCTTTCTTT	CASSQDSGVTEAFF
TRBV9	NA	NA	TRBJ2-2	TGTGCCAGCAGCGTACTGGGGAGCGGGGAGCTGTTTTTT	CASSVLGSGELFF
TRBV5-4	TRBD1	NA	TRBJ1-2	TGTGCCAGCAGCTCGACAGGGAAATATGGCTACACCTTC	CASSSTGKYGYTF
TRBV4-1	NA	NA	TRBJ1-1	TGCGCCAGCAGCCCCGCAGGGGCGATCACTGAAGCTTTCTTT	CASSPAGAITEAFF
TRBV5-1	TRBD1	NA	TRBJ2-1	TGCGCCAGCAGTTCCGAGGGGGCAGGGGCTGGGAATGAGCAGTTCTTC	CASSSEGAGAGNEQFF
TRBV7-3	NA	NA	TRBJ1-1	TGTGCCAGCAGCCCCCAGCCAGGAGGGCTGACTGAAGCTTTCTTT	CASSPQPGGLTEAFF
TRBV25-1	TRBD2	NA	TRBJ2-4	TGTGCCAGCAGTGATCCTGGGACTAGTAAAAACATTCAGTACTTC	CASSDPGTSKNIQYF
TRBV5-1	TRBD1	NA	TRBJ2-1	TGCGCCAGCTTCCGGGACAGCGCCTACAATGAGCAGTTCTTC	CASFRDSAYNEQFF
TRBV11-2	TRBD2	NA	TRBJ2-1	TGTGCCAGCAGCGCGTCGACTAGCGGGGGGATGATCTTC	CASSASTSGGMIF
TRBV11-2	NA	NA	TRBJ1-4	TGTGCCAGCAGCCCAACTCGCGGCAGCCGTAACCCCCGTGAAAAACTGTTTTTT	CASSPTRGSRNPREKLFF
TRBV4-1	NA	NA	TRBJ2-1	TGCGCCAGCAGCCAAGATCGACTCAATGAGCAGTTCTTC	CASSQDRLNEQFF
TRBV18	NA	NA	TRBJ2-1	TGTGCCAGCTCACGGCCCCGTAACAATGAGCAGTTCTTC	CASSRPRNNEQFF
TRBV5-8	NA	few	TRBJ1-6	TGTGCCAGCAGCTACAACCCCCCTTATTCGGGTTCACCCCTCCACTTT	CASSYNPPYSGSPLHF
TRBV19	TRBD2	NA	TRBJ2-3	TGTGCCAGTAGTATAGGACTAGCGGCCTGGGATACGCAGTATTTT	CASSIGLAAWDTQYF
TRBV28	TRBD2	few	TRBJ2-2	TGTGCCAGCAGTGGAACAAAACTAGCGGGAGGGACCGGGGAGCTGTTTTTT	CASSGTKLAGGTGELFF
TRBV11-2	NA	NA	TRBJ2-7	TGTGCCAGCAGCACCGACTCCGGGACACTCTACGAGCAGTACTTC	CASSTDSGTLYEQYF
TRBV30	NA	NA	TRBJ2-7	TGTGCCTGGAGTGCCGACAAACCCAACGAGCAGTACTTC	CAWSADKPNEQYF
TRBV3-1/TRBV3-2	NA	NA	TRBJ2-3	TGTGCCAGCAGCCGCCGGGTAATTGAGAGCGCGGGTACGCAGTATTTT	CASSRRVIESAGTQYF
TRBV19	NA	NA	TRBJ1-6	TGTGCCAGTAGTTGGCCCGAATCGAATTCACCCCTCCACTTT	CASSWPESNSPLHF
TRBV5-5	NA	NA	TRBJ1-6	TGTGCCAGCAGCTTTTACAGGGCTTCACCCCTCCACTTT	CASSFYRASPLHF
TRBV27	TRBD1	NA	TRBJ1-1	TGTGCCAGCAGTCGGACAGGAGTAATGAACACTGAAGCTTTCTTT	CASSRTGVMNTEAFF
TRBV9	NA	NA	TRBJ2-2	TGTGCCAGCAGCGTTTCAGGGAAGACCGGGGAGCTGTTTTTT	CASSVSGKTGELFF
TRBV10-1	NA	NA	TRBJ1-2	TGCGCCAGCAGCCCGACAGTTAACTATGGCTACACCTTC	CASSPTVNYGYTF
TRBV9	NA	NA	TRBJ2-5	TGTGCCAGCAGCGTAGCGACTAGTTCGGAGACCCAGTACTTC	CASSVATSSETQYF
TRBV7-2	NA	NA	TRBJ1-2	TGTGCCAGCAGCTTGACAGGCGATGGCTACACCTTC	CASSLTGDGYTF
TRBV18	TRBD2	NA	TRBJ2-7	TGTGCCAGCTCACCGTCGGGACTAGCGGGCTACTACGAGCAGTACTTC	CASSPSGLAGYYEQYF
TRBV12-3/TRBV12-4	NA	NA	TRBJ1-1	TGTGCCAGCAGGGTGACAGGGAACACTGAAGCTTTCTTT	CASRVTGNTEAFF
TRBV7-2	NA	NA	TRBJ1-3	TGTGCCAGCAGCCCGGGGTGGACTTACTCTGGAAACACCATATATTTT	CASSPGWTYSGNTIYF
TRBV6-5	NA	NA	TRBJ2-1	TGTGCCAGCAGGATGTTCCGGACAGAAAACAATGAGCAGTTCTTC	CASRMFRTENNEQFF
TRBV29-1	NA	NA	TRBJ1-4	TGCAGCGACGTCGCACAGGGTAACGAAAAACTGTTTTTT	CSDVAQGNEKLFF
TRBV5-1	NA	once	TRBJ1-3	TGCGCCAGCAGCCGGTCCGGGACATTAGAATCTGGAAACACCATATATTTT	CASSRSGTLESGNTIYF
TRBV12-5	TRBD1	NA	TRBJ1-3	TGTGCTAGTGGTCTCGGGACAGGCTCTGGAAACACCATATATTTT	CASGLGTGSGNTIYF
TRBV28	NA	once	TRBJ2-5	TGTGCCAGCAGCCCCTCGACTAGTTATAGAGGGGAGACCCAGTACTTC	CASSPSTSYRGETQYF
TRBV30	NA	NA	TRBJ2-5	TGTGCCTGGAGTTTTCCCCGACTGGACAGTCAAGAGACCCAGTACTTC	CAWSFPRLDSQETQYF
TRBV18	NA	NA	TRBJ2-3	TGTGCCAGCTCTTCCAGGGAAAGAGTCATAGATACGCAGTATTTT	CASSSRERVIDTQYF
TRBV29-1	NA	NA	TRBJ2-3	TGCAGCGTTGAACAGGGCGCAGATACGCAGTATTTT	CSVEQGADTQYF
TRBV28	NA	NA	TRBJ2-7	TGTGCCAGCCTCTCAGCAGGTGGGTACGAGCAGTACTTC	CASLSAGGYEQYF
TRBV4-1	NA	NA	TRBJ1-1	TGCGCCAGCAGCCAAGAGGGGATTCGGAGGACTGAAGCTTTCTTT	CASSQEGIRRTEAFF
TRBV11-2	TRBD1	few	TRBJ2-3	TGTGCCAGCAGCCTCCGACCCAAACAGGGGCCAAGGGAAGATACGCAGTATTTT	CASSLRPKQGPREDTQYF
TRBV3-1/TRBV3-2	NA	few	TRBJ1-1	TGTGCCAGCACCGGGGGGGCAGGGGCTACGGACACTGAAGCTTTCTTT	CASTGGAGATDTEAFF
TRBV19	TRBD2	few	TRBJ2-5	TGTGCCAGCAAGCAAGGGACTAGGAACAGGGAGGCCCAGTACTTC	CASKQGTRNREAQYF
TRBV29-1	NA	NA	TRBJ2-5	TGCAGCGTCATGACACCTGGGGAGACCCAGTACTTC	CSVMTPGETQYF
TRBV7-2	NA	NA	TRBJ2-1	TGTGCCAGCAGCTATCTAGCGAGAAATGAGCAGTTCTTC	CASSYLARNEQFF
TRBV4-1	NA	NA	TRBJ1-2	TGCGCCAGCAGCCGTTCCCCGTTCTATGGCTACACCTTC	CASSRSPFYGYTF
TRBV5-8	TRBD2	NA	TRBJ2-2	TGTGCCAGCAGCCCTGGGACTAAGAACACCGGGGAGCTGTTTTTT	CASSPGTKNTGELFF